The rows below give T cell receptor beta chains drawn from one sample of a study of Graves' ophthalmopathy and Graves' hyperthyroidism. TCRdb fed the multiplex PCR reads into MiXCR, producing one record per CDR3 protein. Seen here are over a million distinct CDR3 sequences, around a third observed once, and the top ten hold approximately 12%. Specimen: peripheral blood or thyroid tissue (not recorded which). All receptors derive from an adult man with Graves' hyperthyroidism. The CDR3 runs from the conserved cysteine through the conserved F or W. The order of the fields is D gene, clone size, V gene, J gene, CDR3 protein, CDR3 DNA. The D gene is left open where the match is weak. Clone size appears in some rows only: once, few, many, or a class for an expanded clone.

d_call: -; clone_size: -; v_call: TRBV5-1; j_call: TRBJ1-1; cdr3_aa: CASSFVGAGEAFF; cdr3_nt: TGCGCCAGCAGCTTTGTGGGGGCCGGTGAAGCTTTCTTT
d_call: -; clone_size: -; v_call: TRBV29-1; j_call: TRBJ2-7; cdr3_aa: CREEDSWSEQYF; cdr3_nt: TGCAGAGAGGAGGACAGCTGGTCCGAGCAGTACTTC
d_call: TRBD1; clone_size: many; v_call: TRBV15; j_call: TRBJ2-5; cdr3_aa: CATSRDPIDRDQETQYF; cdr3_nt: TGTGCCACCAGCAGAGATCCTATTGACAGGGACCAAGAGACCCAGTACTTC
d_call: -; clone_size: few; v_call: TRBV30; j_call: TRBJ1-2; cdr3_aa: CALSGQGRSGYTF; cdr3_nt: TGTGCCCTCAGTGGGCAGGGGAGGAGTGGCTACACCTTC
d_call: -; clone_size: -; v_call: TRBV7-9; j_call: TRBJ2-7; cdr3_aa: CAISLGGSGGYEQYF; cdr3_nt: TGCGCCATCAGCTTAGGGGGATCTGGGGGCTACGAGCAGTACTTC
d_call: -; clone_size: many; v_call: TRBV15; j_call: TRBJ2-5; cdr3_aa: CATSRPRTGETQYF; cdr3_nt: TGTGCCACCAGCAGACCAAGGACCGGGGAGACCCAGTACTTC
d_call: -; clone_size: many; v_call: TRBV10-2; j_call: TRBJ1-6; cdr3_aa: CASSFPQGRNSPLHF; cdr3_nt: TGCGCCAGCAGCTTCCCACAGGGTCGAAATTCACCCCTCCACTTT
d_call: TRBD1; clone_size: many; v_call: TRBV24-1; j_call: TRBJ2-2; cdr3_aa: CATAGTVNTGELFF; cdr3_nt: TGTGCCACCGCCGGGACAGTGAACACCGGGGAGCTGTTTTTT
d_call: TRBD2; clone_size: many; v_call: TRBV24-1; j_call: TRBJ2-7; cdr3_aa: CATSDTRQGGYGEQYF; cdr3_nt: TGTGCCACCAGTGATACCCGCCAGGGAGGGTACGGCGAGCAGTACTTC
d_call: TRBD2; clone_size: many; v_call: TRBV20-1; j_call: TRBJ2-5; cdr3_aa: CSARLTSGETQYF; cdr3_nt: TGCAGTGCTAGGTTGACTAGCGGAGAGACCCAGTACTTC